Below are 17 T cell receptor beta chains sequenced from a single sample in a study of blood T cell repertoires in COVID-19. The table came from immunoSEQ multiplex PCR; TCRdb's copy has only in-frame clones and leaves some out. The repertoire holds 40,000 to 50,000 clones, with about 87% as singletons. Sample: peripheral blood. The source of these receptors is a human donor in a cohort sampled during active COVID-19.

This clone was seen a single time. The V and J genes are TRBV19 and TRBJ2-5, with TRBD2 matching over 11 bases. The V segment lost 6 bases and the J segment 6 bases; nucleotides outside the gene matches: 9. The germline gives CDR1 LNHDA, CDR2 SQIVND (reference sequence). There are 15 residues in the CDR3. The chain's CDR3 is CASSSLAGGLKTQYF. The CDR3 DNA is TGTGCCAGTAGCTCGTTAGCGGGAGGGCTCAAGACCCAGTACTTC.

The chain employs TRBV27 and TRBJ1-1; 8 bases fit TRBD1. The CDR3 sequence is 14 residues long. In germline, CDR1 is MNHEY, CDR2 SMNVEV (reference sequence). Trimming removed 4 bases from V and 4 bases from J; junction bases left unmatched: 5. CDR3 in amino acids: CASSSDRVGTEAFF. For the CDR3, the DNA is TGTGCCAGCAGTTCGGACAGGGTTGGCACTGAAGCTTTCTTT.

This rearrangement joins TRBV7-6 to TRBJ2-3; maybe TRBD2 (7 bases). CDR1 and CDR2 from the germline V gene are SGHVS and FNYEAQ. Trimming shortened V by 1 base and J by 0 bases, and 11 bases separated the two germline ends. The CDR3 length is 16 residues. CDR3 loop: CASSLVAGASTDTQYF. The CDR3 bases are TGTGCCAGCAGCTTAGTCGCGGGGGCGAGCACAGATACGCAGTATTTT. The full variable domain, completed using reference TRBV7-6 and TRBJ2-3, is GAGVSQSPRYKVTKRGQDVALRCDPISGHVSLYWYRQALGQGPEFLTYFNYEAQQDKSGLPNDRFSAERPEGSISTLTIQRTEQRDSAMYRCASSLVAGASTDTQYFGPGTRLTVL.

The J gene is TRBJ2-7, the V gene TRBV2; TRBD2 matches at 7 bases. With 2 bases clipped from V and 3 bases from J, the junction kept 7 bases outside the gene matches. The germline V gene encodes CDR1 SNHLY and CDR2 FYNNEI. The CDR3 is made up of 15 amino acids. This CDR3 reads CASSETFGTNYEQYF. DNA of the CDR3: TGTGCCAGCAGTGAAACATTTGGGACTAACTACGAGCAGTACTTC.

CDR3 amino acids: CASRPPGGVGEQFF. The CDR3 region has the DNA TGTGCCAGCAGACCACCGGGGGGGGTTGGCGAGCAGTTCTTC. The chain recombines TRBV7-2 with TRBJ2-1; 8 bases align to TRBD2. J gave up 10 bases and V 6 bases, and 11 bases lay outside the gene matches. The germline CDR1 and CDR2 sequences are SGHTA and FQGNSA. The CDR3 covers 14 residues.

The chain recombines TRBV27 with TRBJ2-7; 14 bases fit TRBD2. V shed 6 bases and J 3 bases; nucleotides not matched to a gene: 7. The CDR3 loop spans 16 amino acids. Per germline, CDR1 MNHEY and CDR2 SMNVEV (reference sequence). DNA of the CDR3: TGTGCCAGCAGACTGACTAGCGGGAGGGCCGACTACGAGCAGTACTTC. Its translation is CASRLTSGRADYEQYF.

The chain uses TRBV12-5 and TRBJ1-2; D might be TRBD1 (6 bases). Germline V CDR1 and CDR2: LGHNT, FRNRAP. Trimming cost V 5 bases and J 4 bases, with 14 bases left between them. This CDR3 contains 14 residues. The CDR3 spells CASGQGKDSYGYTF. The DNA of the CDR3 is TGTGCTAGTGGTCAAGGAAAGGACAGCTATGGCTACACCTTC. The whole variable domain, filled in from reference TRBV12-5 and TRBJ1-2, reads DARVTQTPRHKVTEMGQEVTMRCQPILGHNTVFWYRQTMMQGLELLAYFRNRAPLDDSGMPKDRFSAEMPDATLATLKIQPSEPRDSAVYFCASGQGKDSYGYTFGSGTRLTVV.

The CDR3, as DNA: TGTGCCAGCAGCTTCGCAGGGCTGGGAAACATTCAGTACTTC. It translates to CASSFAGLGNIQYF. The chain uses TRBV11-2 and TRBJ2-4, with D tentatively TRBD1 (5 bases). The V gene lost 3 bases and the J gene lost 6 bases, with 12 bases spanning the gap. CDR3 length equals 14 residues. The germline CDR1 and CDR2 sequences are SGHAT and FQNNGV.

The chain links TRBV19 to TRBJ2-7; 10 nucleotides match TRBD2. This CDR3 contains 15 residues. J gave up 0 bases and V 10 bases, and 9 bases lay outside the gene matches. The germline CDR1 and CDR2 sequences are LNHDA and SQIVND (reference sequence). The CDR3 sequence is CATAASGGDSYEQYF. CDR3 nucleotides: TGTGCCACCGCCGCTAGCGGGGGTGACTCCTACGAGCAGTACTTC.

This chain links TRBV11-2 with TRBJ2-7, with D perhaps TRBD1 (6 bases). Deletions cut 5 bases from V and 2 bases from J, with 13 bases between. The CDR3 sequence is 14 residues long. Germline CDR1 is SGHAT and CDR2 is FQNNGV. The CDR3: CASSHRDNTYEQYF. As DNA, the CDR3 is TGTGCCAGCAGCCACCGGGACAACACCTACGAGCAGTACTTC.

The rearrangement links TRBV10-3 to TRBJ2-1; 10 bases fit TRBD2. J lost 8 bases, V lost 0 bases, and 10 bases had no gene match. Germline V CDR1 and CDR2: ENHRY, SYGVKD. The CDR3 length is 17 residues. The DNA of the CDR3 is TGTGCCATCAGTGAGTCGAGTCGGCCTAGCGGGAGCGATGAGCAGTTCTTC. Its translation: CAISESSRPSGSDEQFF.

The rearrangement joins TRBV4-3 to TRBJ2-3, with a weak D call TRBD2 (5 bases). CDR3 length equals 15 residues. V was cut by 2 bases and J by 4 bases, with 13 bases left in between. CDR1 and CDR2 (germline): LGHNA, YSLEER. The CDR3 sequence is CASSQRGLDADTQYF. As DNA, the CDR3 is TGCGCCAGCAGCCAAAGAGGACTGGACGCAGATACGCAGTATTTT.

The CDR3 reads CASSLDVSGQPQHF. CDR3 nucleotide sequence: TGCGCCAGCAGCTTGGATGTCTCCGGTCAGCCCCAGCATTTT. This chain joins TRBV5-1 and TRBJ1-5; D is unclear. This CDR3 comprises 14 residues. Germline-derived CDR1 and CDR2 are SGHRS and YFSETQ. Between the trimmed V and J ends, which lost 0 bases and 6 bases, there was a span of 10 bases. The full variable domain, rest sourced from reference TRBV5-1 and TRBJ1-5, is KAGVTQTPRYLIKTRGQQVTLSCSPISGHRSVSWYQQTPGQGLQFLFEYFSETQRNKGNFPGRFSGRQFSNSRSEMNVSTLELGDSALYLCASSLDVSGQPQHFGDGTRLSIL.

This chain connects TRBV9 to TRBJ2-4; 10 bases align to TRBD1. Germline CDR1 reads SGDLS; CDR2 reads YYNGEE. CDR3 length equals 15 residues. J gave up 7 bases and V 3 bases, and 7 bases lay outside the gene matches. Here the CDR3 reads CASSAAGTGVNIQYF. The CDR3 DNA sequence: TGTGCCAGCAGCGCAGCCGGGACAGGGGTGAACATTCAGTACTTC.

Only a few counts were recorded for this clone. This chain joins TRBV7-9 and TRBJ2-7; a possible D gene is TRBD2 (5 bases). V was cut by 0 bases and J by 3 bases, with 9 bases left in between. The CDR3 runs to 14 residues. Germline loops: CDR1 SEHNR, CDR2 FQNEAQ (reference sequence). Written as DNA, the CDR3 is TGTGCCAGCAGCTTAGCCGGGGAAAACTACGAGCAGTACTTC. Translating it yields CASSLAGENYEQYF.

V usage is TRBV28 and J usage is TRBJ2-7; D unresolved. This CDR3 comprises 13 residues. Germline lookup yields CDR1 MDHEN and CDR2 SYDVKM. V lost 1 base and J lost 3, with 7 bases in between. The CDR3 spells CASSLSPVYEQYF. The CDR3 DNA follows: TGTGCCAGCAGTTTATCACCAGTCTACGAGCAGTACTTC.

The chain recombines TRBV7-9 with TRBJ2-7, with D possibly matching TRBD1 (5 bases). Germline loops: CDR1 SEHNR, CDR2 FQNEAQ (reference sequence). The V end was cut by 3 bases, the J end by 3 bases, with 12 bases between. The CDR3 is 14 residues long. CDR3 region: CASSFPGFNYEQYF. CDR3 nucleotides: TGTGCCAGCAGCTTCCCAGGGTTTAACTACGAGCAGTACTTC.